This TCR beta chain was profiled in a study of blood T cell repertoires in COVID-19. Overall study context: Sites in the United States, Italy and Spain provided acute and convalescent COVID-19 samples.

Germline-derived CDR1 and CDR2 are MGHDK and SYGVNS. The CDR3 runs 17 residues. The trim removed 7 bases at V and 0 bases at J, leaving 6 bases unmatched. Per the original methods: Amplification of reference gene primers was used by the study to estimate nucleated cell counts. The repertoire was sequenced with immunoSEQ multiplex PCR; TCRdb's copy has only in-frame clones and lacks some. V, J and clone size reflect that table, while D and trimming were determined from the DNA. The sample records fewer than 350,000 clones, approximately 91% being singletons. Participants spanned ages about 18 to 100 years and resided in roughly 26 US areas. Allocation to cohorts depended on clinical history reported by the participants.

This rearrangement joins TRBV25-1 to TRBJ2-6, with TRBD1 matching 10 bases. The source material was PBMCs or T cells enriched from blood (not recorded which). The TCR comes from a woman in her thirties or forties with acute COVID-19. The CDR3 nucleotides read TGTGCCAGCAACTCCGGGACAGGGGTCTCTGGGGCCAACGTCCTGACTTTC. Translating gives CASNSGTGVSGANVLTF.